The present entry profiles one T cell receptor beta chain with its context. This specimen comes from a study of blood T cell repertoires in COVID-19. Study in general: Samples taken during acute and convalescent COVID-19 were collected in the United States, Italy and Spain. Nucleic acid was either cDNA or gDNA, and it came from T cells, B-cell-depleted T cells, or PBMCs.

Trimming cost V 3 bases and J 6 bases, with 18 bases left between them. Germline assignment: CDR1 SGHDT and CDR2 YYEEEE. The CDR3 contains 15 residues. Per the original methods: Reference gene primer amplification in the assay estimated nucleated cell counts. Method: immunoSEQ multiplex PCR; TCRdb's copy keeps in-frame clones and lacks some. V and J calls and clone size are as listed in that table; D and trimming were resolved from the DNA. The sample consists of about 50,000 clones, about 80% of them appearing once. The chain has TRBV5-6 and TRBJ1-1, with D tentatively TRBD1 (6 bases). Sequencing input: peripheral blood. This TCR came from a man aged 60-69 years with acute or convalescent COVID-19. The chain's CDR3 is CASSSQGFLGAEAFF. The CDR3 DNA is TGTGCCAGCAGCTCACAGGGATTCCTGGGAGCTGAAGCTTTCTTT. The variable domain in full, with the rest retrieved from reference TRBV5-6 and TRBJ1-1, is DAGVTQSPTHLIKTRGQQVTLRCSPKSGHDTVSWYQQALGQGPQFIFQYYEEEERQRGNFPDRFSGHQFPNYSSELNVNALLLGDSALYLCASSSQGFLGAEAFFGQGTRLTVV.